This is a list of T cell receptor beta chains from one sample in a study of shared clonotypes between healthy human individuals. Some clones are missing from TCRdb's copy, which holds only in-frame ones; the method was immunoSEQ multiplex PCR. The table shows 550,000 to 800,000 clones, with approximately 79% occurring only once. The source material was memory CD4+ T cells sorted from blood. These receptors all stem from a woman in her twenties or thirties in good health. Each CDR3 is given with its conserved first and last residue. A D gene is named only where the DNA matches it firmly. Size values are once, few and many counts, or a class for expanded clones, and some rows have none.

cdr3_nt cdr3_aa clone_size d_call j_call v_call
TGCGCCAGCAGCTTGTTCGTGAATGAGCAGTTCTTC CASSLFVNEQFF NA NA TRBJ2-1 TRBV5-1
TGTGCCAGCTGTTCCACGACAGGGAATCCGCAGTATTTT CASCSTTGNPQYF NA TRBD1 TRBJ2-3 TRBV7-2
TGTGCCAGCAGCCCACCCGACAGGCTAAACACTGAAGCTTTCTTT CASSPPDRLNTEAFF NA NA TRBJ1-1 TRBV7-2
TGTGCCAGCAGCTTAGATCGGGCAGGGCCGAAGAGGGCTTTCTTT CASSLDRAGPKRAFF NA NA TRBJ1-1 TRBV11-3
TGTGCCTGGAGCCCCGATACAGGGGCCTACGAGCAGTACTTC CAWSPDTGAYEQYF NA TRBD1 TRBJ2-7 TRBV30
TGTGCCAGCAGTTTGGGACAGACCACAGATACGCAGTATTTT CASSLGQTTDTQYF NA TRBD1 TRBJ2-3 TRBV27
TGTGCCAGCAGCCGACAGGGGGCCCCAGTGGAGGGATGGCTGGCCTTC CASSRQGAPVEGWLAF few TRBD1 TRBJ1-2 TRBV28
TGTGCCAGCAGACCGGACACCTATGGCTACACCTTC CASRPDTYGYTF once NA TRBJ1-2 TRBV2
TGTGCCAGCAGTGCCAACAGGGGGCGCCGCACAGATACGCAGTATTTT CASSANRGRRTDTQYF NA TRBD1 TRBJ2-3 TRBV27
TGTGCCACCAGCAGAGTAGCGGGAGAGCACTACAATGAGCAGTTCTTC CATSRVAGEHYNEQFF NA TRBD2 TRBJ2-1 TRBV15
TGTGCCAGCAGCCCGACAGGGTACGAGCAGTACTTC CASSPTGYEQYF few TRBD1 TRBJ2-7 TRBV7-9
TGTGCCATCAGGTCGGGGACTAGCGGGCCCACAGATACGCAGTATTTT CAIRSGTSGPTDTQYF NA TRBD2 TRBJ2-3 TRBV10-3
TGTGCCAGTAGTGGAGCCGCAGGCCGCTACGAGCAGTACTTC CASSGAAGRYEQYF few NA TRBJ2-7 TRBV19
TGTGCCAGCAGTGACCCCGACAGAGACCCACCATACAATGAGCAGTTCTTC CASSDPDRDPPYNEQFF NA NA TRBJ2-1 TRBV25-1
TGTGCCAGCACCAACAGAGTGGGGTATGGCTACACCTTC CASTNRVGYGYTF once NA TRBJ1-2 TRBV7-9
TGTGCCAGCAGCTTAGGGAACAACTACGAGCAGTACTTC CASSLGNNYEQYF NA NA TRBJ2-7 TRBV7-2
TGTGCCAGCCGCGGGACTAGCGGATATTACGAGCAGTACTTC CASRGTSGYYEQYF NA TRBD2 TRBJ2-7 TRBV28
TGTGCCAGCAGTCGACTAGCGGGACGCTACGAGCAGTACTTC CASSRLAGRYEQYF NA TRBD2 TRBJ2-7 TRBV27
TGTGCCAGCACCTCCGGGGCCAACGTCCTGACTTTC CASTSGANVLTF NA NA TRBJ2-6 TRBV6-5
TGTGCCAGCAGTTTCTCAGGGGGAGGAAAGACCCAGTACTTC CASSFSGGGKTQYF NA NA TRBJ2-5 TRBV28
TGTGCCAGCAGCCCCGGGGGTGGGCTCCTCCTGGAGCAGTACTTC CASSPGGGLLLEQYF NA NA TRBJ2-7 TRBV5-4
TGTGCCAGCTCACCTAGGACCCAGGGTGACAACACTGAAGCTTTCTTT CASSPRTQGDNTEAFF NA NA TRBJ1-1 TRBV18
TGCGCCAGCAGCTTGAGTACCACTTCCCCGGGCGAGCAGTACTTC CASSLSTTSPGEQYF NA NA TRBJ2-7 TRBV5-1
TGCGCCAGCAGCATAAGCGGGACTGGACCGTATGGCTACACCTTC CASSISGTGPYGYTF NA NA TRBJ1-2 TRBV5-1
TGTGCCAGCAGCCAAGTTCCTGGGGGGAAACAGACCCAGTACTTC CASSQVPGGKQTQYF NA NA TRBJ2-5 TRBV14
TGTGCCAGCAGTTCTACTACCTGGACGGATGGCTACACCTTC CASSSTTWTDGYTF NA NA TRBJ1-2 TRBV28
TGTGCCAGCAGCGCCGGGACCACTGGGGCCAACGTCCTGACTTTC CASSAGTTGANVLTF NA NA TRBJ2-6 TRBV11-3
TGTGCCATCAGTGAACCCAGGGGCCGATCCTACGAGCAGTACTTC CAISEPRGRSYEQYF NA NA TRBJ2-7 TRBV10-3
TGTGCCAGCAGACCCTGGTCCGGGACAGGCTTTTATCAGCCCCAGCATTTT CASRPWSGTGFYQPQHF NA TRBD1 TRBJ1-5 TRBV28
TGTGCCAGCAGCTTATCCTCCTACACCCAGTACTTC CASSLSSYTQYF NA NA TRBJ2-5 TRBV11-2
TGTGCCACCAGCAGACGAACGGGGTACCAAGAGACCCAGTACTTC CATSRRTGYQETQYF NA NA TRBJ2-5 TRBV15
TGTGCCAGCAGCAAAAGGACTAATAGGGGCCGCAATGAGCAGTTCTTC CASSKRTNRGRNEQFF NA NA TRBJ2-1 TRBV27
TGTGCCAGCAGTTTATCGATGGGGTTGGGATACGAGCAGTACTTC CASSLSMGLGYEQYF NA NA TRBJ2-7 TRBV27
TGTGCCAGCAATCCCAGGGGTGGTCAGCCCCAGCATTTT CASNPRGGQPQHF NA NA TRBJ1-5 TRBV6-5
TGTGCCAGCAGCTTATTGGGGGGACGCGGTGGCTACACCTTC CASSLLGGRGGYTF NA NA TRBJ1-2 TRBV7-9
TGTGCCAGCAGCTTAGATATGGGTCCCCAGCATTTT CASSLDMGPQHF NA NA TRBJ1-5 TRBV11-2
TGTGCCAGTAGTATGTGGCAGGGAGGGAATCAGCCCCAGCATTTT CASSMWQGGNQPQHF NA NA TRBJ1-5 TRBV19
TGTGCCACCAGCGGACAGGGGGGGAACGTCTACGAGCAGTACTTC CATSGQGGNVYEQYF NA TRBD1 TRBJ2-7 TRBV15
TGTGCCAGCAGTCAGCACGGCCCCCACCTCTCTGGGGCCAACGTCCTGACTTTC CASSQHGPHLSGANVLTF many NA TRBJ2-6 TRBV28
TGTGCCAGCAGTCCTCTCGACAGGGGGCCATACGAGCAGTACTTC CASSPLDRGPYEQYF NA TRBD1 TRBJ2-7 TRBV28
TGTGCCATCAGTACATCCCAGGGGGCTGTTGAAGCTTTCTTT CAISTSQGAVEAFF NA TRBD1 TRBJ1-1 TRBV10-3
TGTGCCAGCAGCCCGGACAGGAGGGACATTCCAGATACGCAGTATTTT CASSPDRRDIPDTQYF once NA TRBJ2-3 TRBV7-9
TGCAGCGCCAGGGGGGGGGCAGATACGCAGTATTTT CSARGGADTQYF NA NA TRBJ2-3 TRBV29-1
TGTGCCAGCAGCGCGGGGAGTCGGGATGGCTACACCTTC CASSAGSRDGYTF many NA TRBJ1-2 TRBV5-4
TGCGCCAGCAGCCAAGTGCGAGGCGCACTTCAGCCCCAGCATTTT CASSQVRGALQPQHF few NA TRBJ1-5 TRBV4-1
TGTGCCAGCAGTTCTACAGGCTTGAACACTGAAGCTTTCTTT CASSSTGLNTEAFF NA NA TRBJ1-1 TRBV28
TGCGCCAGCAGCTCGGGCCCAGGGGGGGACTACAATGAGCAGTTCTTC CASSSGPGGDYNEQFF NA NA TRBJ2-1 TRBV5-1
TGTGCCAGCTCACTAACAGGGAGCGGCGGGGAGCTGTTTTTT CASSLTGSGGELFF NA NA TRBJ2-2 TRBV18
TGTGCCAGCAGTCGCGGACTAGCGGGGAGCGAGTCTGAGCAGTTCTTC CASSRGLAGSESEQFF NA TRBD2 TRBJ2-1 TRBV2
TGTGCCATCAGTGAGTCTAGGGTCACTGAAGCTTTCTTT CAISESRVTEAFF NA NA TRBJ1-1 TRBV10-3
TGTGCCAGCAGTTTTGGCGGTAGCGGGCCCCGGGGGGAGCTGTTTTTT CASSFGGSGPRGELFF many TRBD2 TRBJ2-2 TRBV28
TGTGCCAGCAGTCGGACAGGGGCCTACGAGCAGTACTTC CASSRTGAYEQYF NA TRBD1 TRBJ2-7 TRBV6-5
TGTGCCAGCAGCTTAGACCAGGGGGCCTATGGCTACACCTTC CASSLDQGAYGYTF NA TRBD1 TRBJ1-2 TRBV7-9
TGTGCCAGCAGCGCGGAGTGGACTGAGAACACTGAAGCTTTCTTT CASSAEWTENTEAFF NA NA TRBJ1-1 TRBV5-4
TGTGCCAGTAGTATGGGGCGGGGGCGACTGCCCCAGCATTTT CASSMGRGRLPQHF NA NA TRBJ1-5 TRBV19